The next 9 T cell receptor beta chains were all read from a single sample in a study of cytomegalovirus exposure and HLA in healthy donors. Amplification used 60 Vbeta primers and 13 Jbeta primers. The table came from immunoSEQ multiplex PCR; TCRdb's copy has only in-frame clones and leaves some out. The sample holds roughly 120,000 clones, approximately 80% seen once. Sequenced: PBMCs. All receptors derive from a man in his forties or fifties in good health and CMV-seronegative.

The chain joins TRBV2 to TRBJ1-2; unclear D gene. Germline-derived CDR1 and CDR2 are SNHLY and FYNNEI. V was trimmed by 1 base and J by 5 bases, leaving 14 bases between them. This CDR3 is built from 15 residues. This chain's CDR3 is CASSEGRNGGYGYTF. CDR3 coding DNA: TGTGCCAGCAGTGAAGGACGGAACGGAGGGTATGGCTACACCTTC.

The chain links TRBV7-8 to TRBJ1-6; 11 bases map to TRBD1. CDR3 size: 16 residues. Germline V gene sequence: CDR1 SGHVS, CDR2 FQNEAQ. V dropped 1 base and J dropped 6; count of bases not matched to a gene: 2. The CDR3 DNA follows: TGTGCCAGCAGCTTAGTAGGACAGGGGGCTAATTCACCCCTCCACTTT. Protein product: CASSLVGQGANSPLHF.

This chain connects TRBV9 to TRBJ2-7; weak D call: TRBD1 (6 bases). CDR3 size: 14 residues. With 3 bases removed from V and 2 bases from J, the gap between germline ends came to 12 bases. CDR1 is SGDLS, CDR2 YYNGEE, per germline. CDR3 residues: CASSAGTLPYEQYF. CDR3 DNA sequence: TGTGCCAGCAGCGCCGGGACACTACCCTACGAGCAGTACTTC. The complete variable domain, with remaining parts taken from reference TRBV9 and TRBJ2-7, reads DSGVTQTPKHLITATGQRVTLRCSPRSGDLSVYWYQQSLDQGLQFLIQYYNGEERAKGNILERFSAQQFPDLHSELNLSSLELGDSALYFCASSAGTLPYEQYFGPGTRLTVT.

The V call is TRBV28, the J call TRBJ1-5, with 9 bases aligning to TRBD1. J was trimmed by 9 bases and V by 4 bases; bases with no gene match: 13. The CDR3 has 16 residues. CDR1 and CDR2 (germline): MDHEN, SYDVKM. CDR3 sequence (DNA): TGTGCCAGCAGTTCCCCATTACGGGACAGGGAGCCGCCCCAGCATTTT. Its protein is CASSSPLRDREPPQHF.

J is TRBJ1-1 and V is TRBV19; a weak D match, TRBD1 (5 bases). Germline V lookup: CDR1 LNHDA, CDR2 SQIVND (reference sequence). The CDR3 spans 13 residues. Trimming took off 3 bases at V and 5 bases at J, with 10 bases between the two ends. The CDR3 nucleotides are TGTGCCAGTAGTATCGTCCGGGGGACTGAAGCTTTCTTT. Its protein product is CASSIVRGTEAFF.

The V and J genes are TRBV7-9 and TRBJ1-5, with D unclear. V was trimmed by 3 bases and J by 0 bases, leaving 6 bases between them. Germline CDR1 SEHNR, CDR2 FQNEAQ (reference sequence). The CDR3 contains 14 residues. CDR3 in amino acids: CASSFGSSNQPQHF. In DNA form, the CDR3 reads TGTGCCAGCAGCTTCGGGTCTAGCAATCAGCCCCAGCATTTT.

This rearrangement joins TRBV28 to TRBJ2-6; D possibly corresponds to TRBD1 (6 bases). The CDR3 runs to 19 residues. Germline loops: CDR1 MDHEN, CDR2 SYDVKM. V lost 5 bases and J 0 bases, leaving 20 bases between the germline ends. CDR3 in DNA: TGTGCCAGCAGTACAATTGGGGGCGTGGGTGTCTCTGGGGCCAACGTCCTGACTTTC. It codes for CASSTIGGVGVSGANVLTF.

The J gene is TRBJ1-5, the V gene TRBV7-9; D is uncertain. Germline V lookup: CDR1 SEHNR, CDR2 FQNEAQ (reference sequence). This CDR3 is built from 15 residues. V was shortened by 4 bases and J by 1 base, with 11 bases between the two germline ends. The CDR3 bases are TGTGCCAGCAGCTCGCCCGAGGCGAGCAATCAGCCCCAGCATTTT. This gives the protein CASSSPEASNQPQHF.

The rearrangement uses TRBV4-3 and TRBJ2-7; D call uncertain. V gave up 0 bases and J gave up 0 bases, with 12 bases separating them. The CDR3 is 16 amino acids. Germline CDR1 LGHNA, CDR2 YSLEER. The CDR3 nucleotides are TGCGCCAGCAGCCAAGATCGTAGCAGAAGCTCCTACGAGCAGTACTTC. It translates to CASSQDRSRSSYEQYF.